These T cell receptor beta chains were read from a single sample in a study of T cells in Graves' hyperthyroidism and ophthalmopathy. TCRdb reanalysed the multiplex PCR reads using MiXCR and keeps one entry per CDR3 protein. This sample yields 340,000 or so distinct CDR3 sequences, of which approximately 17% are seen a single time; approximately 31% belongs to the top ten. Sequencing input: blood. Receptor source: a man aged 25 to 40 with Graves' hyperthyroidism. CDR3s include the opening cysteine and the closing phenylalanine or tryptophan. Each record gives: D gene, J gene, V gene, CDR3 length, clone size, CDR3 protein, CDR3 DNA. A D gene is named only where the DNA matches it firmly. The size entry is marked missing in some rows and otherwise reads once, few, many or a size class.

- TRBJ1-5 TRBV12-5 15 many CASGGPGGSIRDQHF TGTGCTAGTGGAGGACCGGGAGGCTCAATCAGGGACCAGCATTTT
- TRBJ2-7 TRBV30 13 few CAWTKDQFYEQYF TGTGCCTGGACCAAAGACCAATTCTACGAGCAGTACTTC
TRBD2 TRBJ2-2 TRBV2 18 few CASGEGLAGAVGTGELFF TGTGCCAGCGGAGAGGGACTAGCGGGGGCCGTGGGCACCGGGGAGCTGTTTTTT
TRBD2 TRBJ2-3 TRBV20-1 13 - CSALAGGGDTQYF TGCAGTGCCCTAGCGGGAGGGGGAGATACGCAGTATTTT
TRBD2 TRBJ2-3 TRBV5-1 16 many CASSRSGARNGDTQYF TGCGCCAGCAGTCGTAGCGGGGCGAGGAATGGGGATACGCAGTATTTT
- TRBJ2-5 TRBV2 13 many CASSGQSQETQYF TGTGCCAGCAGTGGTCAGAGCCAAGAGACCCAGTACTTC
- TRBJ2-5 TRBV5-1 14 few CASSSGKIQETQYF TGCGCCAGCAGCTCGGGCAAAATTCAAGAGACCCAGTACTTC
- TRBJ2-4 TRBV7-2 11 many CASSSEDIQYF TGTGCCAGCAGCTCCGAGGACATTCAGTACTTC
- TRBJ1-2 TRBV3-1 14 - CASSQALVTGGYTF TGTGCCAGCAGCCAAGCCCTAGTAACGGGTGGCTACACCTTC
- TRBJ2-5 TRBV18 14 many CASSPPEARETQYF TGTGCCAGCTCACCACCGGAAGCGCGTGAGACCCAGTACTTC
- TRBJ1-1 TRBV5-1 14 few CASSSVLGNTEAFF TGCGCCAGCAGCTCTGTGCTGGGTAACACTGAAGCTTTCTTT
TRBD1 TRBJ1-2 TRBV15 17 - CVTSRPRGRGLDYGYTF TGTGTCACCAGCAGACCTCGGGGCAGGGGGCTAGACTATGGCTACACCTTC
- TRBJ2-2 TRBV5-1 15 - CASSFLPGSTGELFF TGCGCCAGCAGCTTCCTCCCGGGGAGCACCGGGGAGCTGTTTTTT
TRBD1 TRBJ1-1 TRBV7-9 13 many CASSFQGADEAFF TGTGCCAGCAGCTTCCAGGGGGCGGATGAAGCTTTCTTT
- TRBJ2-1 TRBV20-1 14 many CSARESGGRNEQFF TGCAGTGCTAGAGAATCGGGCGGCCGTAATGAGCAGTTCTTC
- TRBJ2-1 TRBV13 13 - CASSLKGGIEQFF TGTGCCAGCAGCTTAAAAGGGGGTATTGAGCAGTTCTTC
TRBD2 TRBJ2-7 TRBV29-1 14 many CSVEELAGGYEQYF TGCAGCGTTGAAGAACTAGCGGGGGGTTACGAGCAGTACTTC
TRBD2 TRBJ2-2 TRBV11-2 15 - CASSKRGAGAGGLFF TGTGCCAGCAGCAAGCGGGGAGCGGGGGCCGGGGGGCTGTTTTTT
TRBD1 TRBJ1-6 TRBV5-6 16 - CASSFNEDRVESPLHF TGTGCCAGCAGCTTCAACGAGGACAGGGTCGAGTCACCCCTCCACTTT
- TRBJ2-2 TRBV20-1 15 once CSASWGGAGTGELFF TGCAGTGCCTCCTGGGGGGGGGCGGGCACCGGGGAGCTGTTTTTT